This T cell receptor beta chain stems from a study of identifying expanded T cells in peripheral blood. This CDR3 is built from 16 residues. V shed 4 bases and J 2 bases; nucleotides not matched to a gene: 8. Germline V CDR1 and CDR2: KGHSH, LQKENI. Study results and limitations: Across healthy donors, higher total template counts meant significantly greater approximately two-week count variance.

Collection occurred without any documented infections or immune events in donors. On this clone: Antigen: not known.

The repertoire was sequenced with immunoSEQ multiplex PCR; TCRdb's copy has only in-frame clones and lacks some. The sample contains approximately 110,000 clones, about 89% of which appear only once. The clonotype comes from a person aged 18-69 years in good health. The sequenced material came from blood. The chain employs TRBV18 and TRBJ2-7; 10 bases line up with TRBD2. The chain's CDR3 is CASSLTTSGATYEQYF. CDR3 DNA: TGTGCCAGCTCACTTACAACTAGCGGGGCGACCTACGAGCAGTACTTC.